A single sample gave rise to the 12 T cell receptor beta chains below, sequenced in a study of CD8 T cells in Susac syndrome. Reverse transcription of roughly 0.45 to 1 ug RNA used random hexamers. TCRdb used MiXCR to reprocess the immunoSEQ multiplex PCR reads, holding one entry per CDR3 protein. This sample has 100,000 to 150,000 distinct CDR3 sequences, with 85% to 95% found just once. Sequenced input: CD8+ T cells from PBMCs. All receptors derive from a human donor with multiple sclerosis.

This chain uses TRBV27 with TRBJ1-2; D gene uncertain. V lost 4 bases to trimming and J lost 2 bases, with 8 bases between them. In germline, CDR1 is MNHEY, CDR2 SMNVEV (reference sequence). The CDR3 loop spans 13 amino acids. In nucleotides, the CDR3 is TGTGCCAGCAGTTATGGGAGGAACTATGGCTACACCTTC. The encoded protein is CASSYGRNYGYTF.

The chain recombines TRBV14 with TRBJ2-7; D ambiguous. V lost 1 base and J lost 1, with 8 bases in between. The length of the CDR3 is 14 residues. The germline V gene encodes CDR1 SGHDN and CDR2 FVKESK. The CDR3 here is CASSQGAPSYEQYF. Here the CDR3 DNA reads TGTGCCAGCAGCCAAGGTGCTCCATCCTACGAGCAGTACTTC.

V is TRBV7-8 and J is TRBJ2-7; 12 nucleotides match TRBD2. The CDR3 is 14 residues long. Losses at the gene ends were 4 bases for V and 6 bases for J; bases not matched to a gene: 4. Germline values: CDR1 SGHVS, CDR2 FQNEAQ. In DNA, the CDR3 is TGTGCCAGCAGCTCACTAGCGGGAGGTGGCGAGCAGTACGTC. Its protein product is CASSSLAGGGEQYV.

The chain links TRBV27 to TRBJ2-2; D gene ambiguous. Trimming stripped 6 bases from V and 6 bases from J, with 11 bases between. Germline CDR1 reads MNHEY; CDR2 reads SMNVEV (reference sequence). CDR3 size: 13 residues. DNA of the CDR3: TGTGCCAGCAGCCTTAAGTGGGCCGGGGAGCTGTTTTTT. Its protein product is CASSLKWAGELFF.

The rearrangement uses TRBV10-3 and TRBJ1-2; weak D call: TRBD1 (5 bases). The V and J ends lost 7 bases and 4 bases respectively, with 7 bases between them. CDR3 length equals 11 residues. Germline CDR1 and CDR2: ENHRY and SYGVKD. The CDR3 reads CAITQGYGYTF. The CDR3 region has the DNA TGTGCCATCACCCAGGGCTATGGCTACACCTTC.

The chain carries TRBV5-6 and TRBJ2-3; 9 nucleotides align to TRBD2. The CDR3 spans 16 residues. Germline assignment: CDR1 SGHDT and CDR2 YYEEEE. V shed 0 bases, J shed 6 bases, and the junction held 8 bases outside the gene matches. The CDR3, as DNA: TGTGCCAGCAGCTTGGTAATTAGCGGGGGCCCGGATACGCAGTATTTT. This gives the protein CASSLVISGGPDTQYF.

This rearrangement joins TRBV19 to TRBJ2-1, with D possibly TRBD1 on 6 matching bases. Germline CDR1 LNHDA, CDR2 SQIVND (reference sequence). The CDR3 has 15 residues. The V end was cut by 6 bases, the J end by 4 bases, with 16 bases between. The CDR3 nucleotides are TGTGCCAGTAGCGGAATTTCCGGGACATACAATGAGCAGTTCTTC. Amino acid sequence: CASSGISGTYNEQFF. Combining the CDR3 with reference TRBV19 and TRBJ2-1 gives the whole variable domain DGGITQSPKYLFRKEGQNVTLSCEQNLNHDAMYWYRQDPGQGLRLIYYSQIVNDFQKGDIAEGYSVSREKKESFPLTVTSAQKNPTAFYLCASSGISGTYNEQFFGPGTRLTVL.

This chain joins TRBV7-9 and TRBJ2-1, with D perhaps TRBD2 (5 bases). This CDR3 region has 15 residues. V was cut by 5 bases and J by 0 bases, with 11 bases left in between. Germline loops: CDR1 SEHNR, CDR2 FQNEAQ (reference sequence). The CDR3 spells CASSPMGSSYNEQFF. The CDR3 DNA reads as TGTGCCAGCAGCCCAATGGGGAGCTCCTACAATGAGCAGTTCTTC.

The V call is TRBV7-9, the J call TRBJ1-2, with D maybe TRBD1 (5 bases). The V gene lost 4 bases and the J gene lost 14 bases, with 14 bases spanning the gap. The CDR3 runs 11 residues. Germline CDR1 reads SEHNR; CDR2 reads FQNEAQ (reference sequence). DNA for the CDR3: TGTGCCAGCAGCTCCGGGACGGTCGAAACCTTC. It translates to CASSSGTVETF.

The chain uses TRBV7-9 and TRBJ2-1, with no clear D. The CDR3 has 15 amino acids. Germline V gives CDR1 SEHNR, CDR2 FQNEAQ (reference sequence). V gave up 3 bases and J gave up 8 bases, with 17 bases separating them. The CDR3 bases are TGTGCCAGCAGCTTCTGGGCGGAAACGGCGGATGAGCAGTTCTTC. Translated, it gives CASSFWAETADEQFF.

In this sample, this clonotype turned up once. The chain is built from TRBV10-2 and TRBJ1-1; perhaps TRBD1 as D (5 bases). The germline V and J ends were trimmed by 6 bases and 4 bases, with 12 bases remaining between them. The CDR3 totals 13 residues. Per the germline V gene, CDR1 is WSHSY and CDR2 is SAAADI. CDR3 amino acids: CASRAGFGTEAFF. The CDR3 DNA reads TGCGCCAGCAGGGCAGGGTTTGGCACTGAAGCTTTCTTT.

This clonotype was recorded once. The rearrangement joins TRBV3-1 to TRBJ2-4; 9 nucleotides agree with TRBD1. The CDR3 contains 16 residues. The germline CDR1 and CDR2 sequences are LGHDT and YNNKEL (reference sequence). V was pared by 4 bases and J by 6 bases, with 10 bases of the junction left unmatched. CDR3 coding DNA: TGTGCCAGCAGCCTGTGGACAGGGGCGAACGCAAACATTCAGTACTTC. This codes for CASSLWTGANANIQYF. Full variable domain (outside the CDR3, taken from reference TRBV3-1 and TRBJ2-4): DTAVSQTPKYLVTQMGNDKSIKCEQNLGHDTMYWYKQDSKKFLKIMFSYNNKELIINETVPNRFSPKSPDKAHLNLHINSLELGDSAVYFCASSLWTGANANIQYFGAGTRLSVL.